This record covers a single T cell receptor (beta chain). No antigen is known for it. The CDR3 is 16 residues long. V was clipped by 6 bases and J by 2 bases; unmatched bases: 11. The germline CDR1 and CDR2 sequences are KGHSH and LQKENI. This record belongs to a study of T cell repertoires and HLA-DP antigens. Here immunoSEQ multiplex PCR was the method, and the copy in TCRdb shows in-frame clones only, minus some. In the table there are 85,000 to 90,000 clones, about 89% of which are singletons. The sample comprised CD4+ T cells from PBMCs. V usage is TRBV18 and J usage is TRBJ2-7; 9 bases are a match to TRBD2. The receptor comes from a man aged 45-60 years in good health and CMV-seronegative. CDR3 nucleotides: TGTGCCAGCTCCCCGGGGCTAGCGGGATTTACCTACGAGCAGTACTTC. Amino acid sequence: CASSPGLAGFTYEQYF.